Here is one TCR beta chain with its context. This entry is derived from a study of OX40 agonist ivuxolimab in advanced cancers. Assay used: immunoSEQ multiplex PCR; TCRdb lists only in-frame clones, some missing. Among some 94,000 clones, around nine tenths were seen once, and the ten largest hold approximately 0.81%. Trimming cost V 3 bases and J 5 bases, with 16 bases left between them. Germline CDR1 reads LNHDA; CDR2 reads SQIVND (reference sequence). This CDR3 spans 15 amino acids. Specimen: CD4+ or CD8+ T cells sorted from blood, collected in a trial of the OX40 agonist ivuxolimab. The J gene is TRBJ1-1, the V gene TRBV19; unclear D gene. This TCR derives from an adult with an advanced solid tumor such as melanoma, head and neck, liver or kidney cancer. The chain's CDR3 is CASSIRVASSTEAFF. The CDR3 DNA reads TGTGCCAGTAGTATCCGGGTGGCTTCGAGTACTGAAGCTTTCTTT.